Each of the 31 T cell receptor beta chains below was sequenced from the same sample in a study of cytotoxic CD8 clonotypes in ibrutinib-treated CLL. Clones were read by immunoSEQ multiplex PCR, and TCRdb kept only the in-frame ones, dropping some. The data show tens of thousands of clones, with 70% to 85% seen just once and approximately 30% held by the top ten. The sample in question was PBMCs, obtained before ibrutinib treatment. These receptors were taken from a human donor with chronic lymphocytic leukemia.

This rearrangement joins TRBV5-6 to TRBJ2-7; D unclear. The CDR3 extends over 13 amino acids. The germline V gene has CDR1 SGHDT and CDR2 YYEEEE. With 4 bases removed from V and 5 bases from J, the gap between germline ends came to 13 bases. CDR3 loop: CASSTPPLHEQYF. The CDR3, as DNA: TGTGCCAGCAGCACCCCCCCTTTGCACGAGCAGTACTTC.

The chain employs TRBV15 and TRBJ2-7; perhaps TRBD1 as D (8 bases). V gave up 0 bases and J gave up 1 base, with 16 bases separating them. CDR3 length equals 17 residues. Germline-derived CDR1 and CDR2 are LNHNV and YYDKDF (reference sequence). CDR3 loop: CATSRDLGQGLSYEQYF. DNA for the CDR3: TGTGCCACCAGCAGAGATCTTGGACAGGGACTATCCTACGAGCAGTACTTC.

The chain combines TRBV28 with TRBJ2-5; 9 bases agree with TRBD1. The CDR3 runs 15 residues. In germline, CDR1 is MDHEN, CDR2 SYDVKM. V trimming: 7 bases; J trimming: 6 bases; junction bases outside the gene matches: 12. The CDR3 nucleotides are TGTGCCAGCAACACACAGGGGGCGTTGGTTCAGACCCAGTACTTC. Its protein is CASNTQGALVQTQYF.

The genes are TRBV5-6 and TRBJ2-3; 15 bases line up with TRBD2. This CDR3 comprises 18 residues. Germline CDR1 and CDR2: SGHDT and YYEEEE. V lost 6 bases, J lost 4 bases, and 12 bases stayed unmatched. CDR3 DNA sequence: TGTGCCAGCACCCGGGCCCCGGGACTAGCGGGAGGCTCAGATACGCAGTATTTT. The encoded protein is CASTRAPGLAGGSDTQYF.

The gene calls are TRBV19 and TRBJ1-1; D might be TRBD1 (6 bases). The CDR3 consists of 16 residues. V lost 9 bases and J lost 1, with 21 bases in between. In germline, CDR1 is LNHDA, CDR2 SQIVND (reference sequence). The CDR3 sequence: CASLPSRGATNTEAFF. The CDR3 nucleotides are TGTGCCAGCCTGCCCTCTCGGGGGGCGACGAACACTGAAGCTTTCTTT.

The chain carries TRBV5-1 and TRBJ2-2, with 7 bases identical to TRBD1. The CDR3 is 16 amino acids. V was pared by 3 bases and J by 0 bases, with 5 bases of the junction left unmatched. From germline, CDR1 is SGHRS and CDR2 YFSETQ. CDR3 sequence (DNA): TGCGCCAGCAGCTCCCCGGACAGGACGAACACCGGGGAGCTGTTTTTT. It specifies CASSSPDRTNTGELFF.

The chain is built from TRBV6-5 and TRBJ1-4, with D possibly matching TRBD1 (5 bases). The CDR3 consists of 15 residues. CDR1 and CDR2 from the germline V gene are MNHEY and SVGAGI. Trimming took off 0 bases at V and 6 bases at J, with 11 bases between the two ends. The CDR3 spells CASSYSGVGDEKLFF. The CDR3 DNA reads TGTGCCAGCAGTTACTCGGGAGTGGGGGATGAAAAACTGTTTTTT.

V and J are TRBV18 and TRBJ1-5, with TRBD1 matching over 9 bases. After removal of 3 bases from V and 5 bases from J, the junction contained 5 bases not matched to a gene. The CDR3 covers 15 residues. The germline V gene has CDR1 KGHSH and CDR2 LQKENI. In DNA, the CDR3 is TGTGCCAGCTCACCGCGGACAGGGGCGGATCAGCCCCAGCATTTT. This gives the protein CASSPRTGADQPQHF.

The gene calls are TRBV30 and TRBJ2-1; no definite D call. The ends were cut back, 2 bases at V and 6 bases at J, with 11 bases in the middle. This CDR3 contains 13 residues. Germline CDR1 and CDR2: GTSNPN and SVGIG (reference sequence). CDR3 loop: CAWSSEMSNEQFF. DNA of the CDR3: TGTGCCTGGAGTTCCGAGATGTCCAATGAGCAGTTCTTC.

This chain links TRBV27 with TRBJ2-2; 14 bases match TRBD2. Trimming removed 5 bases from V and 6 bases from J; junction bases left unmatched: 14. The CDR3 is 19 amino acids. CDR1 is MNHEY and CDR2 is SMNVEV in the germline V gene (reference sequence). Here the CDR3 reads CASSPRTPGTSGSAGELFF. DNA for the CDR3: TGTGCCAGCAGTCCGCGAACTCCCGGGACTAGCGGGAGTGCCGGGGAGCTGTTTTTT.

The CDR3 reads CASSKPQGAGAVGETQYF. The CDR3 DNA sequence: TGTGCCAGCAGCAAGCCCCAGGGAGCGGGGGCCGTTGGGGAGACCCAGTACTTC. This sequence joins TRBV5-4 and TRBJ2-5; 8 bases fit TRBD2. This CDR3 region has 18 residues. Germline assignment: CDR1 SGHNT and CDR2 YYREEE (reference sequence). The trim removed 4 bases at V and 5 bases at J, leaving 19 bases unmatched.

This chain connects TRBV4-2 to TRBJ1-3, with D uncertain. The CDR3 spans 17 residues. V was cut by 5 bases and J by 1 base, with 18 bases left in between. Germline CDR1 is LGHNA and CDR2 is YNFKEQ. CDR3 region: CASSKALGLGSGNTIYF. CDR3 sequence (DNA): TGTGCCAGCAGCAAGGCATTAGGTCTCGGGTCTGGAAACACCATATATTTT.

The chain employs TRBV4-1 and TRBJ2-7; 8 positions match TRBD1. After removal of 3 bases from V and 5 bases from J, the junction contained 12 bases not matched to a gene. The V gene's germline CDR1 is MGHRA and CDR2 YSYEKL. The CDR3 has 16 amino acids. In DNA, the CDR3 is TGCGCCAGCAGCCAGCGTCCCGGACAGGGAGGCGACGAGCAGTACTTC. It translates to CASSQRPGQGGDEQYF.

The V and J genes are TRBV9 and TRBJ2-1; D call uncertain. The CDR3 consists of 13 residues. The ends were cut back, 1 base at V and 2 bases at J, with 4 bases in the middle. Germline-derived CDR1 and CDR2 are SGDLS and YYNGEE. The CDR3 here is CASSVPPYNEQFF. The CDR3 DNA reads as TGTGCCAGCAGCGTACCCCCCTACAATGAGCAGTTCTTC.

The CDR3 spells CASSSQGITEAFF. CDR3 DNA sequence: TGTGCCAGTAGTAGCCAGGGGATCACTGAAGCTTTCTTT. The J gene is TRBJ1-1, the V gene TRBV19, with TRBD1 as a possible D gene (6 bases). V lost 4 bases, J lost 4 bases, and 10 bases lay in between. Germline loops: CDR1 LNHDA, CDR2 SQIVND (reference sequence). This CDR3 comprises 13 residues.

The chain carries TRBV7-8 and TRBJ2-2; D remains unclear. The CDR3 is 12 residues long. Trimming took 5 bases from V and 4 from J, leaving 5 bases between them. Germline V gene lookup returns CDR1 SGHVS and CDR2 FQNEAQ. The CDR3 DNA reads TGTGCCAGCAGCCCGAGCACCGGGGAGCTGTTTTTT. Amino acids: CASSPSTGELFF.

The gene calls are TRBV11-2 and TRBJ2-7; TRBD2 matches at 9 bases. CDR1 is SGHAT, CDR2 FQNNGV, per germline. J lost 7 bases, V lost 5 bases, and 12 bases had no gene match. The CDR3 covers 15 residues. CDR3 coding DNA: TGTGCCAGCAGCACGACTAGCGGAAAGAAGGGGGAGCAGTACTTC. Protein sequence: CASSTTSGKKGEQYF.

V usage is TRBV5-1 and J usage is TRBJ2-1; 8 nucleotides agree with TRBD2. CDR1 is SGHRS, CDR2 YFSETQ, per germline. This CDR3 contains 19 residues. Trimming at V came to 5 bases and at J to 4 bases, leaving 20 bases not matched to a gene. For the CDR3, the DNA is TGCGCCAGCAGTTCGGACTGGACCGAGGCGCGGGGGGAGTACAATGAGCAGTTCTTC. Translating it yields CASSSDWTEARGEYNEQFF.

This clone has only a few counts. The rearrangement links TRBV11-2 to TRBJ1-1; TRBD1 matches at 9 bases. The CDR3 extends over 15 amino acids. Germline V gene sequence: CDR1 SGHAT, CDR2 FQNNGV. The junction had 6 bases not matched to a gene; V was cut back by 4 bases and J by 3 bases. The CDR3 nucleotides read TGTGCCAGCAGCTGGACAGGGGCTTGGGACACTGAAGCTTTCTTT. It codes for CASSWTGAWDTEAFF.

The rearrangement uses TRBV2 and TRBJ1-5; 9 nucleotides match TRBD1. Per germline, CDR1 SNHLY and CDR2 FYNNEI. CDR3 size: 14 residues. V lost 8 bases, J lost 6 bases, and 8 bases stayed unmatched. The CDR3 coding sequence is TGTGCCAGCGTACAAACAGGGGGCGGTCAGCCCCAGCATTTT. Translating it yields CASVQTGGGQPQHF.

The CDR3 here is CASSPLVREHYGYTF. The CDR3, as DNA: TGTGCCAGCTCACCACTTGTCAGAGAGCACTATGGCTACACCTTC. The V gene is TRBV18, the J gene TRBJ1-2; D not resolved. V was cut by 1 base and J by 3 bases, with 12 bases left in between. Germline CDR1 reads KGHSH; CDR2 reads LQKENI. The CDR3 runs to 15 residues. Full variable domain (missing parts from reference TRBV18 and TRBJ1-2): NAGVMQNPRHLVRRRGQEARLRCSPMKGHSHVYWYRQLPEEGLKFMVYLQKENIIDESGMPKERFSAEFPKEGPSILRIQQVVRGDSAAYFCASSPLVREHYGYTFGSGTRLTVV.

V and J are TRBV6-5 and TRBJ2-5, with a weak D call TRBD1 (5 bases). In germline, CDR1 is MNHEY, CDR2 SVGAGI. The CDR3 has 15 amino acids. The V gene lost 3 bases and the J gene lost 5 bases, with 16 bases spanning the gap. As DNA, the CDR3 is TGTGCCAGCAGTTATAATCCCTGGGGCCGGGAGACCCAGTACTTC. It is translated as CASSYNPWGRETQYF.

This clone was counted between two and nine times. The chain uses TRBV2 and TRBJ2-4; TRBD2 matches 7 bases. The V gene end was trimmed by 9 bases and the J gene end by 2 bases; junction bases not matched to a gene: 7. This CDR3 is 14 amino acids long. Germline assignment: CDR1 SNHLY and CDR2 FYNNEI. Written as DNA, the CDR3 is TGTGCCAGGGGGGGGTTGGACTCCAAAAACATTCAGTACTTC. This translates into CARGGLDSKNIQYF.

The chain uses TRBV9 and TRBJ2-1, with TRBD1 matching over 7 bases. J gave up 9 bases and V 5 bases, and 14 bases lay outside the gene matches. The CDR3 is 15 amino acids. Germline CDR1 is SGDLS and CDR2 is YYNGEE. The CDR3 sequence: CASSSGDSLSGEQFF. CDR3 DNA: TGTGCCAGCAGTTCAGGGGACAGTCTTTCGGGTGAGCAGTTCTTC.

The chain recombines TRBV11-3 with TRBJ1-5, with D unresolved. CDR3 length: 14 amino acids. V was clipped by 8 bases and J by 1 base, with 12 bases between them. Looked up from germline, CDR1 is SGHNT and CDR2 is YENEEA. Here the CDR3 reads CASCTLTSNQPQHF. CDR3 in DNA: TGTGCCAGCTGTACGTTGACCAGCAATCAGCCCCAGCATTTT.

This clone occurred a few times. CDR3: CASTRGRGNTDTQYF. The CDR3 DNA reads as TGTGCCAGCACCCGGGGACGGGGCAACACAGATACGCAGTATTTT. The J gene is TRBJ2-3, the V gene TRBV7-9; D tentatively reads TRBD1 or TRBD2 (5 bases each). CDR3 size: 15 residues. The germline V gene has CDR1 SEHNR and CDR2 FQNEAQ (reference sequence). The ends were cut back, 7 bases at V and 2 bases at J, with 16 bases in the middle.

J is TRBJ2-7 and V is TRBV14, with 9 bases that match TRBD1. Trimming at V came to 3 bases and at J to 12 bases, leaving 9 bases not matched to a gene. The CDR3 totals 13 residues. From germline, CDR1 is SGHDN and CDR2 FVKESK. The CDR3 DNA follows: TGTGCCAGCAGCCACCTAGGACAGGGGAAGGTGTACTTC. Its protein is CASSHLGQGKVYF.

This rearrangement joins TRBV29-1 to TRBJ2-1; a possible D gene is TRBD2 (6 bases). Germline values: CDR1 SQVTM, CDR2 ANQGSEA. Trimming removed 7 bases from V and 8 bases from J, with 18 bases in between. The length of the CDR3 is 13 residues. CDR3 amino acids: CSAPGLGDYEQFF. CDR3 nucleotides: TGCAGCGCGCCGGGGCTAGGGGACTATGAGCAGTTCTTC.

The rearrangement uses TRBV11-3 and TRBJ2-1; D unclear. The germline V gene has CDR1 SGHNT and CDR2 YENEEA. Trimming left V 3 bases short and J 4 bases short, with 7 bases between. This CDR3 has 13 amino acids. CDR3 in DNA: TGTGCCAGCAGCTTGCAGAGTTACAATGAGCAGTTCTTC. Amino acid sequence: CASSLQSYNEQFF. Supplemented by reference TRBV11-3 and TRBJ2-1, the full variable domain reads EAGVVQSPRYKIIEKKQPVAFWCNPISGHNTLYWYLQNLGQGPELLIRYENEEAVDDSQLPKDRFSAERLKGVDSTLKIQPAELGDSAVYLCASSLQSYNEQFFGPGTRLTVL.

The J gene is TRBJ2-1, the V gene TRBV6-1; 11 bases line up with TRBD2. In germline, CDR1 is MNHNS, CDR2 SASEGT. The V segment lost 4 bases and the J segment 2 bases; nucleotides outside the gene matches: 1. The CDR3 is made up of 15 amino acids. CDR3 loop: CASSASGRTYNEQFF. The DNA of the CDR3 is TGTGCCAGCAGTGCTAGCGGGAGGACCTACAATGAGCAGTTCTTC.

The chain carries TRBV2 and TRBJ2-7, with TRBD1 matching 7 bases. V lost 6 bases and J lost 3; bases outside the gene matches: 5. This CDR3 region has 13 residues. Germline loops: CDR1 SNHLY, CDR2 FYNNEI. The CDR3 nucleotides are TGTGCCAGCAGCCGGGACAGAAACTACGAGCAGTACTTC. Its translation: CASSRDRNYEQYF.